This T cell receptor beta chain was retrieved from a study of spatial heterogeneity in lung cancer. Study overall: An average of more than ten raw reads was observed per unique TCR and UMI combination.

V was cut by 10 bases and J by 8 bases, with 13 bases left in between. The CDR3 is 11 residues long. From germline, CDR1 is SNHLY and CDR2 FYNNEI. A word on this clonotype: What it binds is not known.

The time point denotes: sample taken at primary tumor resection. The authors sequenced whole RNA from tumor, nontumor lung or frozen PBMC without sorting. Patients with untreated early-stage non-small cell lung cancer, numbering around 71, were the donors. Every TCR cDNA molecule carried a tag that served as a unique molecular identifier. One entry per CDR3 protein, called by TCRdb with MiXCR from the 5' RACE reads. The sample consists of about 12,000 distinct CDR3 sequences, 14% of them appearing once. General study findings and limits: Whereas they appeared in blood less at follow-up, ubiquitous expanded tumor TCRs appeared there more at resection.

This TCR came from a female donor with early-stage non-small cell lung cancer. Sequencing used PBMCs, obtained at surgery. The chain combines TRBV2 with TRBJ2-3; D may be TRBD2 (6 bases). The CDR3 here is CATGAGSTQYF. The CDR3 DNA reads as TGTGCCACCGGGGCGGGGAGTACGCAGTATTTT.